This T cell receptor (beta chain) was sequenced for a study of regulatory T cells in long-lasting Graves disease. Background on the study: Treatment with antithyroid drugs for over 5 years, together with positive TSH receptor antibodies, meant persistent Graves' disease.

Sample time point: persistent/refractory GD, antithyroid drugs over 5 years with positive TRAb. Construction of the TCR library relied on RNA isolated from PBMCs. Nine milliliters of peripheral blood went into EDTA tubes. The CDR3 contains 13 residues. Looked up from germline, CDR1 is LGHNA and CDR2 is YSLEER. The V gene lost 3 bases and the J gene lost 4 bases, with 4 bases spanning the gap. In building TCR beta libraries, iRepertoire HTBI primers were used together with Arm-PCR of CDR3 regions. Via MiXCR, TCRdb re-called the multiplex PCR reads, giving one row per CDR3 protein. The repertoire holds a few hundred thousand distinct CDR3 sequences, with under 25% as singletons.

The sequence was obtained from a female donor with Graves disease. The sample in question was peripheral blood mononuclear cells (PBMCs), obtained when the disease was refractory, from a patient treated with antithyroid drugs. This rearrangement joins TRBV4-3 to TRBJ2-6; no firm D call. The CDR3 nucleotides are TGCGCCAGCAGCCACGGAGGGGCCAACGTCCTGACTTTC. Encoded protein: CASSHGGANVLTF.